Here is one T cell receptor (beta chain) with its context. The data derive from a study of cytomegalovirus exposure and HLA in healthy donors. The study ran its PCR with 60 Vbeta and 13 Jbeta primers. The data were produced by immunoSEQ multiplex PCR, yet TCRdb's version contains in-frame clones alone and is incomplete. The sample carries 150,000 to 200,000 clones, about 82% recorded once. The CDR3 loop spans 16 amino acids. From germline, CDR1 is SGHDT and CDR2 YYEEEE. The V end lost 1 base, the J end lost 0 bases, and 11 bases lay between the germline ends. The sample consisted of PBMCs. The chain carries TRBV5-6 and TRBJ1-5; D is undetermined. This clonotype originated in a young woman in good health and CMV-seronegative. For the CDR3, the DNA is TGTGCCAGCAGCTTGAGAAAAGCCTATAGCAATCAGCCCCAGCATTTT. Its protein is CASSLRKAYSNQPQHF.